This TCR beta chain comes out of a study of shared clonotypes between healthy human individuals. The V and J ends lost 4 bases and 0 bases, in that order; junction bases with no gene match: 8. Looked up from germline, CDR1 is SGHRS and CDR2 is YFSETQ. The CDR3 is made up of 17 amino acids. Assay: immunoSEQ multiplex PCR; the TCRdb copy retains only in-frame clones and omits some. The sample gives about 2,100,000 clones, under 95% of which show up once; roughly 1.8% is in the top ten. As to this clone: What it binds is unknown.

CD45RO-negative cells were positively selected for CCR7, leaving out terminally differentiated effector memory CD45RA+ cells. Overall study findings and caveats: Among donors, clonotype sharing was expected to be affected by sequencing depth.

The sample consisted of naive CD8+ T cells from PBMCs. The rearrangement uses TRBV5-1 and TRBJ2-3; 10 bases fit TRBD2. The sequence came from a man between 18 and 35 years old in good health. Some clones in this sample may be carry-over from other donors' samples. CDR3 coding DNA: TGCGCCAGCAGCGGACGACTAGCGGGCCCTAGCACAGATACGCAGTATTTT. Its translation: CASSGRLAGPSTDTQYF.